The 11 T cell receptor beta chains presented below share a single source sample, sequenced in a study of a mutant IDH1 vaccine in newly diagnosed glioma. Time point noted: baseline, week 1 (first vaccination visit). Treatment specified: pre-vaccination baseline after standard-of-care therapy. Assay: immunoSEQ multiplex PCR; the TCRdb copy retains only in-frame clones and omits some. The sample lists 50,000 to 65,000 clones, roughly 80% seen once, with 1.5% to 2% in the top ten. Sequencing was performed on PBMCs, taken from a glioma patient treated with radiotherapy, temozolomide or both. The receptors stem from a woman aged 40-49 years with glioma.

The chain uses TRBV7-8 and TRBJ2-7; TRBD1 aligns across 7 bases. The V and J ends lost 5 bases and 3 bases, in that order; junction bases with no gene match: 4. Germline-derived CDR1 and CDR2 are SGHVS and FQNEAQ. The CDR3 has 13 amino acids. CDR3 DNA: TGTGCCAGCAGCCGGGACAGTTTCTACGAGCAGTACTTC. It specifies CASSRDSFYEQYF.

V and J are TRBV9 and TRBJ1-4; possibly TRBD1 for D (6 bases). Germline V gene data show CDR1 as SGDLS and CDR2 as YYNGEE. The CDR3 contains 15 residues. Trimming took 0 bases from V and 7 from J, leaving 13 bases between them. CDR3 sequence: CASSVVGQTPEKLFF. CDR3 nucleotides: TGTGCCAGCAGCGTAGTGGGACAAACCCCTGAAAAACTGTTTTTT.

The rearrangement links TRBV13 to TRBJ2-5; tentative D call: TRBD1 (6 bases). CDR3 length: 15 amino acids. Germline lookup yields CDR1 PRHDT and CDR2 FYEKMQ (reference sequence). Trimming took 4 bases from V and 2 from J, leaving 14 bases between them. The CDR3 reads CASSSRTAQQETQYF. DNA for the CDR3: TGTGCCAGCAGCTCCCGGACAGCTCAACAAGAGACCCAGTACTTC.

V gene TRBV7-9 combines with J gene TRBJ1-6, with 7 positions matching TRBD1. Germline lookup yields CDR1 SEHNR and CDR2 FQNEAQ (reference sequence). The CDR3 extends over 16 amino acids. V lost 4 bases, J lost 3 bases, and 6 bases stayed unmatched. The CDR3 coding sequence is TGTGCCAGCAGCTCAGAGGGACAGCTCTATAATTCACCCCTCCACTTT. It specifies CASSSEGQLYNSPLHF.

The rearrangement joins TRBV6-5 to TRBJ1-2; D is possibly TRBD1 (6 bases). Per germline, CDR1 MNHEY and CDR2 SVGAGI. Trimming removed 2 bases from V and 5 bases from J, with 9 bases in between. The CDR3 loop spans 13 amino acids. The DNA for the CDR3 is TGTGCCAGCAGTTACCCCGGACAGTATGGCTACACCTTC. This translates into CASSYPGQYGYTF.

The chain links TRBV5-8 to TRBJ2-7; D gene uncertain. Germline V CDR1 and CDR2: SGHTS, YDEGEE. V lost 4 bases to trimming and J lost 0 bases, with 14 bases between them. The CDR3 extends over 15 amino acids. The CDR3 DNA sequence: TGTGCCAGCAGCCCGGCCATCGTCAGCTCCTACGAGCAGTACTTC. Translated: CASSPAIVSSYEQYF.

The chain uses TRBV6-6 and TRBJ1-2, with a possible D match to TRBD1 (5 bases). The V gene's germline CDR1 is MNHNY and CDR2 SVGAGI (reference sequence). Trimming stripped 4 bases from V and 4 bases from J, with 10 bases between. The CDR3 is 13 residues long. The CDR3 here is CASSWGKSYGYTF. The DNA for the CDR3 is TGTGCCAGCAGTTGGGGGAAATCCTATGGCTACACCTTC.

In its sample, this clone was seen once. The V call is TRBV30, the J call TRBJ2-7, with D perhaps assigned TRBD1 or TRBD2 (5 bases each). The germline V gene has CDR1 GTSNPN and CDR2 SVGIG (reference sequence). The ends were cut back, 0 bases at V and 5 bases at J, with 8 bases in the middle. This CDR3 has 12 residues. For the CDR3, the DNA is TGTGCCTGGAGTGTAGGGACCCACGAGCAGTACTTC. This encodes CAWSVGTHEQYF.

V is TRBV30 and J is TRBJ1-2; D might be TRBD1 (5 bases). V was trimmed by 2 bases and J by 2 bases, leaving 12 bases between them. The CDR3 runs 14 residues. CDR1 and CDR2 from the germline V gene are GTSNPN and SVGIG (reference sequence). For the CDR3, the DNA is TGTGCCTGGAGTTTAGAGGGGAAGAACTATGGCTACACCTTC. This encodes CAWSLEGKNYGYTF.

DNA of the CDR3: TGTGCCAGCGTTGAGAGGGGGCGAGGGGAGACCCAGTACTTC. This translates into CASVERGRGETQYF. The chain employs TRBV6-1 and TRBJ2-5, with 7 bases aligning to TRBD1. V shed 8 bases and J 5 bases; nucleotides not matched to a gene: 11. This CDR3 has 14 amino acids. From germline, CDR1 is MNHNS and CDR2 SASEGT.

This clone was picked up a small number of times. This chain uses TRBV7-9 with TRBJ2-5; D gene unclear. Germline V gene sequence: CDR1 SEHNR, CDR2 FQNEAQ (reference sequence). With 2 bases removed from V and 1 base from J, the gap between germline ends came to 11 bases. The CDR3 covers 15 residues. CDR3 DNA: TGTGCCAGCAGCTTAAACATCGGGCCCCAAGAGACCCAGTACTTC. This encodes CASSLNIGPQETQYF.